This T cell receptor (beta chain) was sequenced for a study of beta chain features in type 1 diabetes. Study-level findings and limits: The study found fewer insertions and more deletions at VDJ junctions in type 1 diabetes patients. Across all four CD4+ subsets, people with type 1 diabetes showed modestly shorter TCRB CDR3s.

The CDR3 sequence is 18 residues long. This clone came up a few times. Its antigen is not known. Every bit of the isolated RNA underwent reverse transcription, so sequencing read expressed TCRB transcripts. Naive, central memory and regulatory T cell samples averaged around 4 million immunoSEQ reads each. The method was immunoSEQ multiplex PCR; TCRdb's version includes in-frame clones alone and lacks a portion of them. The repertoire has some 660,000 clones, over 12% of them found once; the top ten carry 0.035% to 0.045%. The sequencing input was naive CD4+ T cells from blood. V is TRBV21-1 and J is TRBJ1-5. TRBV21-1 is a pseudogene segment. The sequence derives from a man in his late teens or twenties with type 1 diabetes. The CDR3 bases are TGTGCCAGCAGCAAGTTCTACGACATCTCGGGGATAAATCAGCCCCAGCATTTT. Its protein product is CASSKFYDISGINQPQHF.